The clone carrying this T cell receptor (beta chain) was observed a handful of times. Its antigen is as yet unknown. TCRdb re-derived calls from the 5' RACE reads in MiXCR, one entry per CDR3 protein. The table shows about 29,000 distinct CDR3 sequences, with roughly 5.9% occurring only once. This specimen belongs to a study of early T cells in non-severe SARS-CoV-2 infection. This CDR3 contains 13 residues. The V gene's germline CDR1 is SGDLS and CDR2 YYNGEE. V dropped 4 bases and J dropped 7 bases, with 15 bases sitting between them. Overall study findings and caveats: Matching results from VDJdb favored anti-spike CD8 responses, leaving private and CD4 specificities undetected.

This TCR came from an adult who was a healthcare worker with PCR-confirmed SARS-CoV-2 infection or an uninfected control (not recorded which). The sample consisted of whole blood. The chain has TRBV9 and TRBJ2-7; D is possibly TRBD1 (6 bases). The CDR3 sequence is CASSRTGHGEQYF. The CDR3 nucleotides are TGTGCCAGCAGCCGAACGGGACACGGAGAGCAGTACTTC.